The rows below give T cell receptor beta chains drawn from one sample of a study of CD8 T cells in Susac syndrome. A single record per CDR3 protein comes from TCRdb applying MiXCR to the immunoSEQ multiplex PCR reads. The table lists approximately 190,000 distinct CDR3 sequences, 91% of them singletons. Specimen: CD4+ T cells from PBMCs. These TCRs come from a human donor with Susac syndrome. CDR3s include the opening cysteine and the closing phenylalanine or tryptophan. The D gene is left open where the match is weak.

j_call v_call d_call cdr3_nt cdr3_aa
TRBJ2-6 TRBV27 TRBD1 TGTGCCAGCAGTGACAGGGCCACTGGGGCCAACGTCCTGACTTTC CASSDRATGANVLTF
TRBJ2-3 TRBV6-6 TRBD2 TGTGCCAGCAGTGGACTAGCGGGGGGGCGGGATACGCAGTATTTT CASSGLAGGRDTQYF
TRBJ1-6 TRBV27 NA TGTGCCAGCAGTCCCTCTTCCTCCTATAATTCACCCCTCCACTTT CASSPSSSYNSPLHF
TRBJ2-5 TRBV4-1 TRBD2 TGCGCCAGCAGCGGAGGACTAGTAATACAAGAGACCCAGTACTTC CASSGGLVIQETQYF
TRBJ2-5 TRBV3-1 TRBD2 TGTGCCAGCAGCCCATTAGCGGGGGGGACCCAAGAGACCCAGTACTTC CASSPLAGGTQETQYF
TRBJ2-5 TRBV24-1 NA TGTGCCACCAGTGATCCGGATCTTAGCTGGGGAGAGACCCAGTACTTC CATSDPDLSWGETQYF
TRBJ2-3 TRBV30 TRBD2 TGTGCCTGGAGTCTAGCGGGGGGGGGACGGGCAGATACGCAGTATTTT CAWSLAGGGRADTQYF
TRBJ1-2 TRBV6-5 NA TGTGCCAGCAGCTCCGACAGATATGGCTACACCTTC CASSSDRYGYTF
TRBJ1-2 TRBV3-1 NA TGTGCCAGCAGCCACGACACCTTAACAGGGATGGTCGGCTACACCTTC CASSHDTLTGMVGYTF
TRBJ1-4 TRBV28 NA TGTGCCAGCAGTTTACTTGGTGCAACTAATGAAAAACTGTTTTTT CASSLLGATNEKLFF
TRBJ2-1 TRBV6-1 NA TGTGCCAGCAGCAAACGACAGATGGCGAGTACCCACAATGAGCAGTTCTTC CASSKRQMASTHNEQFF
TRBJ2-7 TRBV7-3 NA TGTGCCAGCGGAGGGACAGACTACGAGCAGTACTTC CASGGTDYEQYF
TRBJ1-2 TRBV30 TRBD1 TGTGCCTGGAGTCCTCGGACAGGTTACTATGGCTACACCTTC CAWSPRTGYYGYTF
TRBJ2-1 TRBV28 TRBD1 TGTGCCAGCAGGGGGACAGGCTCCTACAATGAGCAGTTCTTC CASRGTGSYNEQFF
TRBJ2-3 TRBV10-3 TRBD2 TGTGCCATCAGTGGAGCGGGGATGGATACGCAGTATTTT CAISGAGMDTQYF
TRBJ1-4 TRBV27 NA TGTGCCAGCAGGACATGGGGTAATGAAAAACTGTTTTTT CASRTWGNEKLFF
TRBJ1-4 TRBV6-1 NA TGTGCCAGCAGTCCCGGATTCTTGCCGGGACGAAATGAAAAACTGTTTTTT CASSPGFLPGRNEKLFF
TRBJ2-1 TRBV20-1 TRBD1 TGCAGTGCGCCTCCGGGACAGTACAATGAGCAGTTCTTC CSAPPGQYNEQFF
TRBJ2-7 TRBV7-2 NA TGTGCCAGCAGCTTGGGTAGTGGACAGCAAGGCGAGCAGTACTTC CASSLGSGQQGEQYF
TRBJ2-7 TRBV4-1 TRBD2 TGCGCCAGCAGCCAAGAAGTTGTTCGACTAGCGGGGGGAACCTACGAGCAGTACTTC CASSQEVVRLAGGTYEQYF
TRBJ2-7 TRBV2 TRBD2 TGTGCCAGCAGCCGGACTAGCGGGGACCAAAAGCAGTACTTC CASSRTSGDQKQYF
TRBJ2-5 TRBV20-1 TRBD1 TGCAGTGCTAGAGTTCCTAGGACGGACAGGGGCCGAGAGACCCAGTACTTC CSARVPRTDRGRETQYF